This T cell receptor beta chain was identified during a study of T cell responses to AZD1222 COVID-19 vaccine. Of note for this clone: Its specificity is not known.

V lost 6 bases and J lost 7; bases outside the gene matches: 5. The CDR3 loop spans 12 amino acids. The germline gives CDR1 MDHEN, CDR2 SYDVKM. This table comes from immunoSEQ multiplex PCR, and its TCRdb copy is limited to in-frame clones, with some not included. The data hold approximately 100,000 clones, with approximately 92% observed a single time. General study points: Across the whole spike, CD4 TCRs peaked at regions 160-218 and 743-854. White British people made up most donors, females outnumbered males, and clonal diversity was possibly underestimated. Repertoires in all cases were sampled only once the peak T cell response had passed.

This clonotype was sampled from an adult in good health. The specimen comprised peripheral blood, sampled on day 0 of AZD1222 vaccination. The chain links TRBV28 to TRBJ2-5, with 7 bases that match TRBD1. The CDR3: CASSLSGGTQYF. The CDR3 bases are TGTGCCAGCAGCCTCTCAGGGGGGACCCAGTACTTC.